The T cell receptor beta chain described here comes from a study of blood T cell repertoires in COVID-19. About the study: Samples taken during acute and convalescent COVID-19 were collected in the United States, Italy and Spain.

The length of the CDR3 is 15 residues. Trimming took off 4 bases at V and 1 base at J, with 12 bases between the two ends. The germline gives CDR1 MDHEN, CDR2 SYDVKM. Methods used by the authors: Estimates of nucleated cell counts were drawn from the amplification of reference gene primers. The protocol was immunoSEQ multiplex PCR, while the TCRdb copy is restricted to in-frame clones and leaves out a portion. Clone size and V and J calls were adopted from that table, with D and trimming inferred from the DNA. The repertoire consists of some 100,000 clones, with approximately 87% occurring once and the leading ten covering about a sixth.

Sequencing was carried out using peripheral blood. The source of this sequence is a human donor in a cohort sampled during active COVID-19. The chain joins TRBV28 to TRBJ2-3; D is possibly TRBD2 (6 bases). CDR3 in amino acids: CASSSRGIGTDTQYF. CDR3 nucleotide sequence: TGTGCCAGCAGTTCACGGGGGATTGGCACAGATACGCAGTATTTT.